A single TCR beta chain is shown here with its context. Its antigen is unknown. These data come from a study of T cell repertoires in cytomegalovirus infection. Overall study context: Both CMV infection and a matching HLA type were indicated by public TCR beta signatures. Study results and limitations: CMV carriers with the relevant HLA were identified by cumulative public TCR beta family frequency.

TCRdb re-analysed the reads in MiXCR, keeping a single row per CDR3 protein. The table shows roughly 500,000 distinct CDR3 sequences, with around 11% occurring only once. Germline V CDR1 and CDR2: SGHDT, YYEEEE. The CDR3 sequence is 15 residues long. V gave up 3 bases and J gave up 5 bases, with 17 bases separating them. The rearrangement links TRBV5-6 to TRBJ1-1, with TRBD1 as a possible D gene (5 bases). Sequencing was performed on PBMCs. This receptor was obtained from a human donor in good health (CMV status not recorded). Some clones in this sample may be carry-over from other donors' samples. The CDR3 DNA is TGTGCCAGCAGCTACTCGGACACCCGGCGGACTGAAGCTTTCTTT. The encoded protein is CASSYSDTRRTEAFF.